These T cell receptor beta chains were read from a single sample in a study of cytomegalovirus exposure and HLA in healthy donors. Produced via immunoSEQ multiplex PCR; TCRdb's table is partial and in-frame only. The sample contains under 200,000 clones, around 79% of which appear only once. Sequenced: PBMCs. These TCRs come from a male donor in good health and CMV-seropositive. Each CDR3 is given without its conserved first and last residue. The D gene is left open where the match is weak.

j_call,v_call,d_call,cdr3_aa
TRBJ2-7,TRBV6-1,-,ASSQQVPYEQY
TRBJ1-5,TRBV2,-,ASRTRGGSYQPQH
TRBJ1-3,TRBV7-2,-,ASSLLPGEGLGNTIY
TRBJ2-1,TRBV7-9,TRBD1,ASRSGTALSGQF
TRBJ1-1,TRBV7-9,-,ASIEARRDTEAF
TRBJ1-1,TRBV16,-,ASSQEGSTEAF
TRBJ1-2,TRBV18,TRBD1,ASSLGQGDYGYT
TRBJ1-3,TRBV2,-,ASSGQNTIY
TRBJ2-7,TRBV28,-,ASSLLGGKPSEQY
TRBJ1-5,TRBV7-2,-,ASSLTVPNQPQH
TRBJ1-1,TRBV5-1,-,ASSATGNTEAF
TRBJ2-1,TRBV4-2,TRBD1,ASSVRTGDPYNEQF
TRBJ2-3,TRBV5-4,TRBD2,ASSGGREGRTDTQY
TRBJ2-7,TRBV6-1,-,ASSTQGDELY
TRBJ2-1,TRBV6-5,TRBD1,ASSFEAGTGYNEQF
TRBJ2-5,TRBV7-2,TRBD1,ASSRRQGEGGETQY
TRBJ1-6,TRBV18,-,ASSPDRNSPLH
TRBJ1-5,TRBV28,-,ASSQSKGLRGNQPQH
TRBJ2-2,TRBV7-2,-,ASSGPPSNRGELF
TRBJ2-7,TRBV19,TRBD2,ATGGPGEQY
TRBJ2-2,TRBV7-2,TRBD1,ASSRDRARELF
TRBJ2-3,TRBV7-9,-,ASSLARKSTDTQY
TRBJ2-7,TRBV5-5,-,ASSLVDSDPTYSYEQY
TRBJ2-7,TRBV2,TRBD1,ASSLSGTGVYEQY
TRBJ2-7,TRBV7-2,-,ASHDFGYEQY
TRBJ1-5,TRBV7-2,-,ASSLVGGSNQPQH
TRBJ1-2,TRBV4-1,-,ASSQNSANYGYT
TRBJ2-3,TRBV5-6,TRBD2,ASSLAAGLGAPDTQY
TRBJ2-5,TRBV27,-,ASSPQPPGSGGTQY
TRBJ1-5,TRBV7-9,-,ASSLTYSNQPQH
TRBJ2-1,TRBV7-2,-,ASSQGLTGTLF
-,TRBV9,-,ASSVGTTYEQY
TRBJ2-2,TRBV25-1,-,ASTLSGTSNTGELF
TRBJ2-1,TRBV4-1,-,ASSQEGARTREQF
TRBJ1-1,TRBV28,TRBD1,ASRGTALAAF
TRBJ1-2,TRBV18,TRBD1,ASSRTGTGSNGYT
TRBJ2-3,TRBV7-3,-,ASSLTSSTDTQY
TRBJ2-1,TRBV30,-,AWSGLSSYNEQF
TRBJ2-5,TRBV4-1,TRBD1,ASSQGITGGTETQY
TRBJ1-2,TRBV28,-,ASSSHHGGLNYGYT